The next 26 T cell receptor beta chains were all read from a single sample in a study of T cells after yellow fever vaccination. TCRdb called the 5' RACE reads again in MiXCR, with one record for every CDR3 protein. Of over 130,000 distinct CDR3 sequences in the sample, roughly 8.2% were seen once. Sequenced material: CD4+ T cells sorted from PBMCs, taken 5 days after the yellow fever booster vaccination. Receptors were obtained from a man aged 25 to 45 who received the YFV17D yellow fever vaccine.

This clonotype was counted ten times or more. This sequence joins TRBV5-1 and TRBJ2-3; D unresolved. CDR3 size: 13 residues. From germline, CDR1 is SGHRS and CDR2 YFSETQ. Trimming stripped 4 bases from V and 2 bases from J, with 8 bases between. The DNA for the CDR3 is TGCGCCAGCAGCCCATTAAACACAGATACGCAGTATTTT. Translating gives CASSPLNTDTQYF.

The rearrangement uses TRBV5-1 and TRBJ2-5, with 7 positions matching TRBD1. The junction had 5 bases not matched to a gene; V was cut back by 5 bases and J by 4 bases. The CDR3 covers 13 residues. CDR1 is SGHRS, CDR2 YFSETQ, per germline. CDR3 region: CASRLGDRETQYF. DNA of the CDR3: TGCGCCAGCAGACTCGGGGACAGAGAGACCCAGTACTTC.

Ten or more counts support this clonotype. The V gene is TRBV7-7, the J gene TRBJ2-5, with D possibly called TRBD1 or TRBD2 (7 bases each). V gave up 2 bases and J gave up 4 bases, with 11 bases separating them. Germline CDR1 reads SSHAT; CDR2 reads FNYEAQ (reference sequence). The CDR3 sequence is 14 residues long. The CDR3 region has the DNA TGTGCCAGCAGCTTACAGGGGGGGGTAGAGACCCAGTACTTC. Protein sequence: CASSLQGGVETQYF.

This clonotype was seen a handful of times. In DNA form, the CDR3 reads TGTGCCAGCAGTCTGATAGAGGGACCATACAATGAGCAGTTCTTC. As protein: CASSLIEGPYNEQFF. The chain is built from TRBV6-1 and TRBJ2-1; D possibly uses TRBD1 or TRBD2 (5 bases each). The germline V gene encodes CDR1 MNHNS and CDR2 SASEGT. This CDR3 is built from 15 residues. Trimming shortened V by 5 bases and J by 4 bases, and 15 bases separated the two germline ends.

Ten or more counts support this clonotype. The chain links TRBV3-1 to TRBJ1-5; the match to TRBD1 covers 7 bases. Trimming removed 4 bases from V and 6 bases from J; junction bases left unmatched: 6. The CDR3 is made up of 14 amino acids. From germline, CDR1 is LGHDT and CDR2 YNNKEL (reference sequence). Here the CDR3 reads CASSLHRGGQPQHF. The CDR3 region has the DNA TGTGCCAGCAGCCTCCACAGGGGCGGTCAGCCCCAGCATTTT.

This clonotype was counted many times. J is TRBJ2-3 and V is TRBV24-1; D gene uncertain. CDR3 length equals 13 residues. Trimming left V 5 bases short and J 2 bases short, with 7 bases between. CDR1 and CDR2 from the germline V gene are KGHDR and SFDVKD. Written as DNA, the CDR3 is TGTGCCACCAGTGCCGGAAACACAGATACGCAGTATTTT. It specifies CATSAGNTDTQYF.

This clonotype was detected many times. This chain connects TRBV20-1 to TRBJ2-5; 10 positions match TRBD2. Trimming cost V 3 bases and J 5 bases; bases outside gene matches: 9. CDR1 and CDR2 from the germline V gene are DFQATT and SNEGSKA (reference sequence). The CDR3 loop spans 15 amino acids. The CDR3 DNA follows: TGCAGTGCTAGGCGGGGGGCTAGCGGGAGTGAGACCCAGTACTTC. It encodes CSARRGASGSETQYF.

The sample holds many counts of this clonotype. The V call is TRBV7-3, the J call TRBJ2-5; D uncertain. Germline lookup yields CDR1 SGHTA and CDR2 FQGTGA. Trimming shortened V by 5 bases and J by 1 base, and 14 bases separated the two germline ends. The CDR3 sequence is 15 residues long. The chain's CDR3 is CASSLSLASQETQYF. As DNA, the CDR3 is TGTGCCAGCAGCCTCTCCCTGGCGAGCCAAGAGACCCAGTACTTC.

This clonotype was counted ten times or more. The rearrangement uses TRBV12-3 or TRBV12-4 and TRBJ2-2; no definite D call. V was clipped by 5 bases and J by 7 bases, with 17 bases between them. The CDR3 runs 15 residues. CDR3 amino acids: CASSPNLRPNGELFF. CDR3 DNA: TGTGCCAGCAGTCCCAACTTGAGACCCAACGGGGAGCTGTTTTTT.

This clonotype was counted at least ten times. The chain has TRBV7-2 and TRBJ2-5; 13 bases match TRBD2. V was clipped by 3 bases and J by 5 bases; unmatched bases: 9. CDR3 size: 17 residues. From germline, CDR1 is SGHTA and CDR2 FQGNSA. The CDR3 region has the DNA TGTGCCAGCAGCTTCGCACTAGCGGGAGGGCCCTCGGAGACCCAGTACTTC. This sequence encodes CASSFALAGGPSETQYF.

This clonotype was seen ten or more times. J is TRBJ2-7 and V is TRBV2; 9 nucleotides line up with TRBD1. CDR1 and CDR2 (germline): SNHLY, FYNNEI. J lost 7 bases, V lost 7 bases, and 11 bases had no gene match. The CDR3 has 14 residues. The CDR3 DNA is TGTGCCAGCACCCGGGACAGGGTACCTCGGGAGCAGTACTTC. It translates to CASTRDRVPREQYF.

Ten or more counts support this clonotype. The V and J genes are TRBV20-1 and TRBJ2-3; the match to TRBD1 covers 8 bases. The junction had 14 bases not matched to a gene; V was cut back by 7 bases and J by 5 bases. CDR1 is DFQATT and CDR2 is SNEGSKA in the germline V gene (reference sequence). The length of the CDR3 is 15 residues. The CDR3 sequence is CSETRGQGRGDTQYF. In DNA form, the CDR3 reads TGCAGTGAAACCCGTGGACAGGGCCGCGGAGATACGCAGTATTTT.

Ten or more counts support this clonotype. V is TRBV6-2 or TRBV6-3 and J is TRBJ2-7; D gene uncertain. CDR3 length equals 12 residues. Germline-derived CDR1 and CDR2 are MNHEY and SVGEGT. The V end lost 5 bases, the J end lost 0 bases, and 5 bases lay between the germline ends. The CDR3 DNA is TGTGCCAGCAGTCATAGCTCCTACGAGCAGTACTTC. It is translated as CASSHSSYEQYF.

This clonotype has only one observation. A read error may explain this, as a much larger clone is one base away. The chain has TRBV5-4 and TRBJ2-3; D unresolved. CDR1 is SGHNT, CDR2 YYREEE, per germline (reference sequence). The CDR3 sequence is 12 residues long. The CDR3 DNA is TGTGCCAGCAGCGGCTCCACAGATACGAAGTATTTT. Its protein is CASSGSTDTKYF.

This clonotype appeared many times. This chain connects TRBV14 to TRBJ2-2; tentatively, D is TRBD1 or TRBD2 (5 bases each). CDR1 SGHDN and CDR2 FVKESK come from the germline V gene. The CDR3 sequence is 16 residues long. Trimming stripped 0 bases from V and 5 bases from J, with 13 bases between. This CDR3 reads CASSQEVGGVTGELFF. The CDR3 DNA reads TGTGCCAGCAGCCAAGAAGTTGGGGGTGTGACCGGGGAGCTGTTTTTT.

Ten or more counts support this clonotype. Written as DNA, the CDR3 is TGTGCCAGCAGCTCAAGGACAGGGAGGACGGCCCAGTACTTC. It is translated as CASSSRTGRTAQYF. V usage is TRBV7-8 and J usage is TRBJ2-7; 8 positions agree with TRBD1. J was trimmed by 10 bases and V by 4 bases; bases with no gene match: 12. This CDR3 is built from 14 residues. Looked up from germline, CDR1 is SGHVS and CDR2 is FQNEAQ.

The table lists this clonotype with many counts. V and J are TRBV11-2 and TRBJ2-7, with 8 bases identical to TRBD1. CDR1 and CDR2 (germline): SGHAT, FQNNGV. The CDR3 extends over 14 amino acids. J gave up 1 base and V 5 bases, and 4 bases lay outside the gene matches. CDR3 sequence: CASSRDRQSYEQYF. CDR3 nucleotide sequence: TGTGCCAGCAGCCGGGACAGGCAATCCTACGAGCAGTACTTC.

The chain uses TRBV6-2 or TRBV6-3 and TRBJ2-5; TRBD2 agrees at 7 bases. The CDR3 is 14 residues long. The junction had 5 bases not matched to a gene; V was cut back by 4 bases and J by 3 bases. Germline V lookup: CDR1 MNHEY, CDR2 SVGEGT. The CDR3 nucleotides read TGTGCCAGCAGTTTCGCGGCGGGAGAAGAGACCCAGTACTTC. Translating it yields CASSFAAGEETQYF.

This clonotype was found many times. V gene TRBV7-2 combines with J gene TRBJ2-7, with TRBD2 matching 9 bases. The CDR3 has 15 amino acids. CDR1 SGHTA and CDR2 FQGNSA come from the germline V gene. Losses at the gene ends were 0 bases for V and 6 bases for J; bases not matched to a gene: 6. CDR3 DNA: TGTGCCAGCAGCTTAGCGATGGCGGGAGGGTCCGAGCAGTACTTC. Translation: CASSLAMAGGSEQYF.

This clonotype showed up just a few times. The V gene is TRBV7-2, the J gene TRBJ2-7; no clear D. The CDR3 has 12 residues. The V gene's germline CDR1 is SGHTA and CDR2 FQGNSA. Trimming removed 5 bases at V and 1 base at J, with 6 bases between. In DNA, the CDR3 is TGTGCCAGCAGCGAGATTTCCTACGAGCAGTACTTC. The encoded protein is CASSEISYEQYF.

At least ten counts were recorded for this clonotype. CDR3 amino acids: CASSRRRAETQYF. The CDR3 DNA reads as TGTGCCAGCAGTAGACGTCGTGCGGAGACCCAGTACTTC. V is TRBV6-5 and J is TRBJ2-5; unclear D gene. V lost 5 bases and J 5 bases, leaving 12 bases between the germline ends. The germline V gene encodes CDR1 MNHEY and CDR2 SVGAGI. This CDR3 comprises 13 residues.

This clonotype was detected many times. The V and J genes are TRBV7-9 and TRBJ1-1; a weak D match, TRBD1 (5 bases). CDR3 length equals 15 residues. V was pared by 1 base and J by 6 bases, with 15 bases between. CDR1 is SEHNR, CDR2 FQNEAQ, per germline (reference sequence). The CDR3 region is CASSLGQGIGSEAFF. CDR3 bases: TGTGCCAGCAGCTTAGGGCAGGGCATAGGTTCTGAAGCTTTCTTT.

This clonotype was seen at least ten times. The chain is built from TRBV7-2 and TRBJ2-7; D is perhaps TRBD2 (5 bases). Germline CDR1 and CDR2: SGHTA and FQGNSA. V gave up 1 base and J gave up 2 bases, with 12 bases separating them. This CDR3 is 15 amino acids long. The CDR3 DNA sequence: TGTGCCAGCAGCTTAGTCGTGGGAGTCGCCTACGAGCAGTACTTC. Protein sequence: CASSLVVGVAYEQYF.

This clonotype showed up many times. The chain is built from TRBV6-5 and TRBJ2-1; D is uncertain. V lost 9 bases, J lost 5 bases, and 8 bases lay in between. The germline gives CDR1 MNHEY, CDR2 SVGAGI. There are 11 residues in the CDR3. The CDR3 nucleotides are TGTGCCAGTGGACGGGACAATGAGCAGTTCTTC. Its protein is CASGRDNEQFF.

In regard to this clonotype: This may arise from a read error, as a much more abundant clone is one base away. The chain is built from TRBV7-2 and TRBJ2-2; D call uncertain. The CDR3 sequence is 15 residues long. The V and J ends lost 4 bases and 8 bases respectively, with 17 bases between them. Germline V gives CDR1 SGHTA, CDR2 FQGNSA. The CDR3, as DNA: TGTGCCAGCAGCTCCTTGGGCCTTTCTATTGGGGAGCTGTTTTTT. This codes for CASSSLGLSIGELFF.

This clonotype was seen a few times. This chain uses TRBV19 with TRBJ1-2; the match to TRBD1 covers 7 bases. Per the germline V gene, CDR1 is LNHDA and CDR2 is SQIVND (reference sequence). CDR3 size: 14 residues. J gave up 6 bases and V 4 bases, and 8 bases lay outside the gene matches. The CDR3 spells CASSKVDRVNGYTF. The CDR3, as DNA: TGTGCCAGTAGTAAAGTCGACAGGGTGAATGGCTACACCTTC.